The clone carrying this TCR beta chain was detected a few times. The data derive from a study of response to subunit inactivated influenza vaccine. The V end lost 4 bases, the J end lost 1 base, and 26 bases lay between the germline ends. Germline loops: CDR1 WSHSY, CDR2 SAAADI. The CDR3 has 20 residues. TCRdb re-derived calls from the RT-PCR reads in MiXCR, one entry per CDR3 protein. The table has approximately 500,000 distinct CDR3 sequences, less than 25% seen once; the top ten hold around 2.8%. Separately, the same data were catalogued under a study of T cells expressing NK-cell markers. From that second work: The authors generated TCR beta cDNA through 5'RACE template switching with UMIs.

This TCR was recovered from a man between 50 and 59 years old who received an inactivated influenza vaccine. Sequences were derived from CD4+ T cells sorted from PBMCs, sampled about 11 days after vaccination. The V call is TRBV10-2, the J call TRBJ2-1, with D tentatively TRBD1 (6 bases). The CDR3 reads CASSAPIGTRVRGSYNEQFF. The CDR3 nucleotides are TGCGCCAGCAGTGCCCCTATCGGGACAAGGGTAAGGGGGTCCTACAATGAGCAGTTCTTC.